The present entry profiles one T cell receptor beta chain with its context. The entry originates in a study of CD8 T cells in Susac syndrome. The authors carried out high-throughput sequencing of TCR beta. They applied it to CD8+ and CD4+ T cells obtained from blood. The multiple sclerosis controls were treatment-naive patients, and their relapsing-remitting disease was stable or active. In contrast to the negatively isolated CD8+ and CD4+ T cells, TEMRA cells were FACS-enriched. The authors reverse transcribed roughly 0.45 to 1 ug RNA with random hexamers. Amplification of TCR beta CDR3 spanned 54 Vbeta and 13 Jbeta via immunoSEQ multiplex PCR. Each CDR3 protein gets one entry after TCRdb re-called the immunoSEQ multiplex PCR reads with MiXCR. The sample records 150,000 to 200,000 distinct CDR3 sequences, approximately 94% being singletons. The CDR3 has 16 residues. Unmatched junction bases numbered 6, after V lost 5 bases and J lost 3 bases.

Sequenced sample: CD4+ T cells from PBMCs. The sequence was obtained from a human donor with multiple sclerosis. The chain has TRBV12-3 or TRBV12-4 and TRBJ2-1, with 11 bases fitting TRBD2. CDR3 DNA: TGTGCCAGCAGTCCTAGACTAGCGGGAATCTACAATGAGCAGTTCTTC. Protein product: CASSPRLAGIYNEQFF.